The clone carrying this T cell receptor (beta chain) has just one count. What it recognizes is unknown. This CDR3 is built from 16 residues. V shed 4 bases, J shed 7 bases, and the junction held 14 bases outside the gene matches. CDR1 SGHNT and CDR2 YYREEE come from the germline V gene (reference sequence). Both 60 Vbeta primers and 13 Jbeta primers went into the PCR. Generated by immunoSEQ multiplex PCR, the TCRdb table keeps only in-frame clones and is missing some. Of some 160,000 clones detected, over 75% appear once; the ten largest clones hold roughly 0.5%. The sample comes from a study of cytomegalovirus exposure and HLA in healthy donors. Study details: Among roughly 180 million T cells, an earlier analysis found approximately 110 million unique TCR beta sequences.

Whole-study results and caveats: When a later analysis compared HLA-associated TCR beta chains with equally common others, the HLA-associated chains turned out to be more clonally expanded and to have lower generation probabilities.

The receptor's source is a woman between 45 and 60 years old in good health and CMV-seronegative. Sequencing was carried out using PBMCs. The chain is built from TRBV5-4 and TRBJ2-1; 7 bases agree with TRBD1. CDR3 sequence reads: CASSIAGTELSNEQFF. CDR3 nucleotides: TGTGCCAGCAGCATCGCCGGGACAGAGCTTTCTAATGAGCAGTTCTTC.